These 19 T cell receptor beta chains originate from one sample sequenced in a study of OX40 agonist ivuxolimab in advanced cancers. Only in-frame clones appear in the TCRdb table, and some are missing; sequencing was by immunoSEQ multiplex PCR. The table includes approximately 98,000 clones, approximately 80% detected once. Material: CD4+ or CD8+ T cells sorted from blood, obtained in a trial of the OX40 agonist ivuxolimab. All receptors come from an adult with an advanced solid tumor such as melanoma, head and neck, liver or kidney cancer.

V is TRBV10-3 and J is TRBJ2-2, with 9 positions matching TRBD2. The germline V gene has CDR1 ENHRY and CDR2 SYGVKD. The CDR3 has 16 residues. Losses at the gene ends were 2 bases for V and 3 bases for J; bases not matched to a gene: 4. In nucleotides, the CDR3 is TGTGCCATCAGTGAGCCAAGCGGGGGGCACACCGGGGAGCTGTTTTTT. Protein product: CAISEPSGGHTGELFF.

This clone has just one count. V and J are TRBV25-1 and TRBJ2-5; TRBD1 aligns across 9 bases. Trimming removed 4 bases from V and 5 bases from J; junction bases left unmatched: 8. Germline-derived CDR1 and CDR2 are MGHDK and SYGVNS. The CDR3 is 15 amino acids. The CDR3 region is CASSAIQGAGETQYF. Written as DNA, the CDR3 is TGTGCCAGCAGTGCAATACAGGGGGCAGGGGAGACCCAGTACTTC.

The count of this clone is one. V and J are TRBV11-2 and TRBJ2-1, with D unclear. This CDR3 contains 13 residues. Germline lookup yields CDR1 SGHAT and CDR2 FQNNGV. With 4 bases removed from V and 8 bases from J, the gap between germline ends came to 12 bases. The CDR3 DNA sequence: TGTGCCAGCAGCTCCAGACGAGGCGATGAGCAGTTCTTC. Translation: CASSSRRGDEQFF.

The rearrangement uses TRBV5-4 and TRBJ2-7; 9 bases fit TRBD1. After removal of 4 bases from V and 2 bases from J, the junction contained 7 bases not matched to a gene. Germline V CDR1 and CDR2: SGHNT, YYREEE (reference sequence). The CDR3 covers 15 residues. Written as DNA, the CDR3 is TGTGCCAGCAGCCCACCGGGACAGGGCACCTACGAGCAGTACTTC. This gives the protein CASSPPGQGTYEQYF.

The chain has TRBV4-2 and TRBJ1-2; D is possibly TRBD1 (5 bases). Germline CDR1 is LGHNA and CDR2 is YNFKEQ. Deletions cut 0 bases from V and 4 bases from J, with 15 bases between. The CDR3 sequence is 16 residues long. In nucleotides, the CDR3 is TGTGCCAGCAGCCAAGATGCGAGGGGCTCCGGCTATGGCTACACCTTC. This encodes CASSQDARGSGYGYTF.

The CDR3 loop reads CASSYADRDPFF. The CDR3 nucleotides read TGTGCCAGCAGTTACGCCGACAGGGACCCTTTCTTT. This chain joins TRBV6-5 and TRBJ1-1; 7 bases align to TRBD1. Germline CDR1 and CDR2: MNHEY and SVGAGI. J was trimmed by 12 bases and V by 2 bases; bases with no gene match: 6. The CDR3 totals 12 residues.

This chain links TRBV13 with TRBJ2-7, with 13 bases that match TRBD2. The J segment lost 3 bases and the V segment lost 5 bases, leaving 1 base of the junction unmatched. The germline V gene has CDR1 PRHDT and CDR2 FYEKMQ (reference sequence). The CDR3 is made up of 14 amino acids. CDR3 sequence reads: CASSRLAGGYEQYF. The DNA of the CDR3 is TGTGCCAGCAGCCGACTAGCGGGGGGCTACGAGCAGTACTTC.

The genes are TRBV7-9 and TRBJ1-4; tentative D call: TRBD1 (5 bases). The CDR3 has 15 amino acids. Germline values: CDR1 SEHNR, CDR2 FQNEAQ (reference sequence). Trimming removed 8 bases from V and 3 bases from J, with 16 bases in between. The CDR3 is CASGRTGQANEKLFF. The CDR3 nucleotides read TGTGCCAGCGGCCGCACGGGGCAGGCTAATGAAAAACTGTTTTTT.

V usage is TRBV2 and J usage is TRBJ2-5, with D possibly TRBD1 on 6 matching bases. CDR3 length: 14 amino acids. CDR1 SNHLY and CDR2 FYNNEI come from the germline V gene. The V end was cut by 6 bases, the J end by 3 bases, with 14 bases between. CDR3 residues: CASSKDRTEETQYF. In DNA, the CDR3 is TGTGCCAGCAGCAAGGACCGGACAGAAGAGACCCAGTACTTC.

The J gene is TRBJ2-3, the V gene TRBV14; tentative D call: TRBD2 (6 bases). The CDR3 contains 13 residues. With 1 base removed from V and 8 bases from J, the gap between germline ends came to 10 bases. Per germline, CDR1 SGHDN and CDR2 FVKESK. The DNA for the CDR3 is TGTGCCAGCAGCCAAGGACTAGAGGGTACGCAGTATTTT. As protein: CASSQGLEGTQYF.

V and J are TRBV9 and TRBJ2-3, with TRBD2 identical over 7 bases. Germline assignment: CDR1 SGDLS and CDR2 YYNGEE. V trimming: 4 bases; J trimming: 4 bases; junction bases outside the gene matches: 12. CDR3 length: 16 residues. Written as DNA, the CDR3 is TGTGCCAGCAGCCCAACGACTAGCCAACGGGCAGATACGCAGTATTTT. This codes for CASSPTTSQRADTQYF. Drawing the rest from reference TRBV9 and TRBJ2-3, the complete variable domain is DSGVTQTPKHLITATGQRVTLRCSPRSGDLSVYWYQQSLDQGLQFLIQYYNGEERAKGNILERFSAQQFPDLHSELNLSSLELGDSALYFCASSPTTSQRADTQYFGPGTRLTVL.

This clone has a single count. The chain is built from TRBV7-6 and TRBJ2-1, with D uncertain. Germline V gene lookup returns CDR1 SGHVS and CDR2 FNYEAQ. Trimming took off 2 bases at V and 7 bases at J, with 6 bases between the two ends. The CDR3 runs to 12 residues. The CDR3 nucleotides read TGTGCCAGCAGCTTAAACGGGAATGAGCAGTTCTTC. Translation gives CASSLNGNEQFF.

V usage is TRBV7-2 and J usage is TRBJ2-7; D might be TRBD1 (5 bases). Germline CDR1 is SGHTA and CDR2 is FQGNSA. This CDR3 has 15 residues. V was shortened by 5 bases and J by 3 bases, with 17 bases between the two germline ends. CDR3 DNA sequence: TGTGCCAGCAGCCCCATCTCGGCAGGGAACTACGAGCAGTACTTC. Translated, it gives CASSPISAGNYEQYF.

The chain recombines TRBV6-5 with TRBJ2-7; 8 bases are a match to TRBD1. Germline assignment: CDR1 MNHEY and CDR2 SVGAGI. The CDR3 totals 14 residues. V trimming: 10 bases; J trimming: 4 bases; junction bases outside the gene matches: 12. This chain's CDR3 is CATGDRGLMYEQYF. In DNA form, the CDR3 reads TGTGCCACCGGAGACAGGGGTTTGATGTACGAGCAGTACTTC.

The DNA for the CDR3 is TGTGCCAGCAGCCGAGTAGAGACCTTTAATTCACCCCTCCACTTT. This gives the protein CASSRVETFNSPLHF. The chain has TRBV5-6 and TRBJ1-6, with D unclear. Trimming took 4 bases from V and 6 from J, leaving 14 bases between them. The CDR3 covers 15 residues. Germline CDR1 SGHDT, CDR2 YYEEEE.

The gene calls are TRBV18 and TRBJ2-5; D might be TRBD2 (6 bases). The germline CDR1 and CDR2 sequences are KGHSH and LQKENI. V dropped 1 base and J dropped 5 bases, with 17 bases sitting between them. The CDR3 covers 16 residues. For the CDR3, the DNA is TGTGCCAGCTCACCACGCGGGGAAGGAGACGGGGAGACCCAGTACTTC. This encodes CASSPRGEGDGETQYF.

This rearrangement joins TRBV7-8 to TRBJ1-4; tentatively, D is TRBD1 (5 bases). V was pared by 5 bases and J by 0 bases, with 19 bases between. Germline assignment: CDR1 SGHVS and CDR2 FQNEAQ. This CDR3 is 18 amino acids long. The CDR3 DNA reads as TGTGCCAGCAGCGTGGGGACGAACCTTGGAGCAACTAATGAAAAACTGTTTTTT. Translating gives CASSVGTNLGATNEKLFF.

This clone appeared a single time. The chain uses TRBV2 and TRBJ2-7; 7 nucleotides line up with TRBD1. Germline CDR1 and CDR2: SNHLY and FYNNEI. V lost 5 bases and J lost 3; bases outside the gene matches: 7. The CDR3 has 14 residues. DNA of the CDR3: TGTGCCAGCAGTCCACAGGGGAGTCTCTACGAGCAGTACTTC. Translation gives CASSPQGSLYEQYF.

The rearrangement uses TRBV2 and TRBJ2-2; 9 nucleotides line up with TRBD2. The junction had 5 bases not matched to a gene; V was cut back by 8 bases and J by 7 bases. Germline values: CDR1 SNHLY, CDR2 FYNNEI. This CDR3 spans 13 amino acids. This CDR3 is CASGGRADGELFF. The CDR3 DNA is TGTGCCAGCGGCGGGAGGGCAGACGGGGAGCTGTTTTTT.